This passage covers 23 T cell receptor beta chains from one sample sequenced in a study of cytomegalovirus exposure and HLA in healthy donors. The PCR employed 60 Vbeta primers together with 13 Jbeta primers. Profiled with immunoSEQ multiplex PCR; TCRdb holds only in-frame clones, not every one. In the table there are 150,000 to 200,000 clones, about 75% of which are singletons. Sequencing was carried out using PBMCs. These receptors came from a male donor in good health and CMV-seropositive.

The chain joins TRBV29-1 to TRBJ1-1, with 7 bases fitting TRBD1. CDR3 size: 14 residues. The V gene's germline CDR1 is SQVTM and CDR2 ANQGSEA. Trimming removed 5 bases from V and 4 bases from J; junction bases left unmatched: 10. CDR3 nucleotide sequence: TGCAGCGTTTGGGCAGGGGGATGGGGCACTGAAGCTTTCTTT. This sequence encodes CSVWAGGWGTEAFF.

V and J are TRBV5-4 and TRBJ2-1; possible D gene TRBD1, 6 bases. Germline V gene sequence: CDR1 SGHNT, CDR2 YYREEE (reference sequence). The CDR3 length is 13 residues. Trimming stripped 2 bases from V and 8 bases from J, with 11 bases between. CDR3 sequence reads: CASSLSGADEQFF. In nucleotides, the CDR3 is TGTGCCAGCAGCTTATCAGGGGCCGATGAGCAGTTCTTC.

In nucleotides, the CDR3 is TGTGCCAGCAGCCTCGGCACAGATACGCAGTATTTT. Its translation: CASSLGTDTQYF. V is TRBV13 and J is TRBJ2-3; D is unresolved. CDR1 is PRHDT and CDR2 is FYEKMQ in the germline V gene (reference sequence). The CDR3 has 12 residues. V gave up 5 bases and J gave up 1 base, with 4 bases separating them.

With respect to this clone: Without the conserved terminal phenylalanine or tryptophan, this CDR3 likely stems from a read error. It is unclear where the CDR3 begins or ends on the DNA, so no DNA is shown, and the CDR3 is as TCRdb lists it. This chain connects TRBV2 to TRBJ1-1; whether TRBD1, the table's D call, matches the DNA was not checked. Germline V gene lookup returns CDR1 SNHLY and CDR2 FYNNEI. The CDR3 extends over 10 residues, inclusive of both ends. The CDR3 region is CASSERLGGR.

The gene calls are TRBV30 and TRBJ1-3; 8 nucleotides align to TRBD1. Unmatched junction bases numbered 5, after V lost 1 base and J lost 9 bases. From germline, CDR1 is GTSNPN and CDR2 SVGIG (reference sequence). The CDR3 runs to 13 residues. The CDR3 sequence is CAWSGQGASTIYF. The DNA of the CDR3 is TGTGCCTGGAGTGGGCAGGGGGCAAGCACCATATATTTT.

The chain joins TRBV5-1 to TRBJ1-6; no clear D. V was cut by 3 bases and J by 8 bases, with 9 bases left in between. Per the germline V gene, CDR1 is SGHRS and CDR2 is YFSETQ. The CDR3 covers 13 residues. The DNA for the CDR3 is TGCGCCAGCAGCTCGGTTAATGATTCACCCCTCCACTTT. Translating it yields CASSSVNDSPLHF.

The V and J genes are TRBV30 and TRBJ1-1; the D is unclear. The CDR3 is 12 amino acids. The V end was cut by 1 base, the J end by 11 bases, with 14 bases between. The germline CDR1 and CDR2 sequences are GTSNPN and SVGIG (reference sequence). CDR3 nucleotides: TGTGCCTGGAGTGACGCCTTCCCGGGGGCTTTCTTT. It codes for CAWSDAFPGAFF.

The chain joins TRBV20-1 to TRBJ1-1; D is undetermined. Germline V gene sequence: CDR1 DFQATT, CDR2 SNEGSKA (reference sequence). The CDR3 consists of 11 residues. V was pared by 6 bases and J by 2 bases, with 7 bases between. CDR3 sequence: CSARRNTEAFF. CDR3 nucleotides: TGCAGTGCGCGGAGAAACACTGAAGCTTTCTTT.

The rearrangement uses TRBV23-1 and TRBJ2-6, with D perhaps matching TRBD1 (5 bases). TRBV23-1 is placed among ORFs of uncertain function. The CDR3 has 16 amino acids. The ends were cut back, 3 bases at V and 4 bases at J, with 13 bases in the middle. In DNA, the CDR3 is TGCGCCAGCAGTCATCAAATGGGGCCCGGGGCCAACGTCCTGACTTTC. Translation gives CASSHQMGPGANVLTF.

This chain joins TRBV5-1 and TRBJ2-7, with 16 bases fitting TRBD2. The CDR3 contains 15 residues. The V segment lost 7 bases and the J segment 4 bases; nucleotides outside the gene matches: 5. CDR1 and CDR2 from the germline V gene are SGHRS and YFSETQ. The CDR3 bases are TGCGCCAGCGGACCGGGACTAGCGGGGGGGTACGAGCAGTACTTC. Protein sequence: CASGPGLAGGYEQYF.

CDR3 sequence: CASSAGRTSSYEQYF. The CDR3 DNA follows: TGTGCCAGCAGCGCGGGACGGACAAGCTCCTACGAGCAGTACTTC. This sequence joins TRBV6-1 and TRBJ2-7; tentatively, D is TRBD2 (6 bases). The germline V gene encodes CDR1 MNHNS and CDR2 SASEGT. The CDR3 is 15 amino acids. V lost 6 bases and J 0 bases, leaving 15 bases between the germline ends.

The V gene is TRBV5-1, the J gene TRBJ2-7, with TRBD2 as a possible D gene (5 bases). Trimming shortened V by 4 bases and J by 3 bases, and 17 bases separated the two germline ends. Germline V gene lookup returns CDR1 SGHRS and CDR2 YFSETQ. This CDR3 is built from 15 residues. CDR3 bases: TGCGCCAGCAGCCCTCTAGCTGGGCCAAGCTACGAGCAGTACTTC. Amino acids: CASSPLAGPSYEQYF. The whole variable domain, filled in from reference TRBV5-1 and TRBJ2-7, reads KAGVTQTPRYLIKTRGQQVTLSCSPISGHRSVSWYQQTPGQGLQFLFEYFSETQRNKGNFPGRFSGRQFSNSRSEMNVSTLELGDSALYLCASSPLAGPSYEQYFGPGTRLTVT.

This chain uses TRBV4-1 with TRBJ2-1, with TRBD1 matching 10 bases. Germline CDR1 reads MGHRA; CDR2 reads YSYEKL. The CDR3 is made up of 14 amino acids. Trimming took 4 bases from V and 4 from J; bases not matched to a gene: 1. The CDR3 coding sequence is TGCGCCAGCAGCCGGGGACAGGGGTACAATGAGCAGTTCTTC. Its protein is CASSRGQGYNEQFF.

V and J are TRBV4-1 and TRBJ1-2; D ambiguous. V was pared by 1 base and J by 2 bases, with 14 bases between. CDR1 and CDR2 (germline): MGHRA, YSYEKL. The CDR3 loop spans 16 amino acids. As DNA, the CDR3 is TGCGCCAGCAGCCAAGCGAACACTGAGGTGAACTATGGCTACACCTTC. This translates into CASSQANTEVNYGYTF.

The chain links TRBV2 to TRBJ1-1; tentative D call: TRBD1 (5 bases). Germline CDR1 reads SNHLY; CDR2 reads FYNNEI. The CDR3 sequence is 14 residues long. V was clipped by 7 bases and J by 4 bases, with 16 bases between them. The CDR3 reads CASIGVQEGTEAFF. The CDR3 DNA is TGTGCCAGCATAGGGGTACAAGAAGGCACTGAAGCTTTCTTT.

In this sample, this clone turned up a few times. V usage is TRBV5-4 and J usage is TRBJ2-7; D unresolved. V lost 4 bases and J lost 1, with 15 bases in between. This CDR3 is built from 15 residues. The germline V gene encodes CDR1 SGHNT and CDR2 YYREEE (reference sequence). CDR3 residues: CASSGLSGRSYEQYF. The DNA of the CDR3 is TGTGCCAGCAGCGGGTTATCAGGCAGATCCTACGAGCAGTACTTC.

This clone was recorded once. V is TRBV19 and J is TRBJ2-7; TRBD2 agrees at 7 bases. CDR3 length equals 15 residues. V was pared by 4 bases and J by 4 bases, with 10 bases of the junction left unmatched. Germline-derived CDR1 and CDR2 are LNHDA and SQIVND (reference sequence). CDR3 sequence: CASSTPGGRSYEQYF. In DNA form, the CDR3 reads TGTGCCAGTAGTACTCCGGGGGGACGGTCTTACGAGCAGTACTTC.

V is TRBV5-1 and J is TRBJ2-1, with TRBD1 as a possible D gene (5 bases). Germline CDR1 SGHRS, CDR2 YFSETQ. This CDR3 is built from 17 residues. The germline V and J ends were trimmed by 3 bases and 9 bases, with 25 bases remaining between them. The CDR3 nucleotides are TGCGCCAGCAGCTCCCAAACTACTCACCAGGGTTCCCCTGAGCAGTTCTTC. As protein: CASSSQTTHQGSPEQFF.

V is TRBV30 and J is TRBJ1-2, with 7 bases matching TRBD1. The CDR3 loop spans 16 amino acids. J was trimmed by 4 bases and V by 1 base; bases with no gene match: 12. Germline V gene sequence: CDR1 GTSNPN, CDR2 SVGIG (reference sequence). The CDR3 spells CAWSDPGVTGAYGYTF. CDR3 nucleotides: TGTGCCTGGAGTGACCCGGGCGTTACAGGGGCCTATGGCTACACCTTC.

The V call is TRBV7-2, the J call TRBJ2-3; D is ambiguous. The CDR3 runs 19 residues. Trimming removed 1 base from V and 0 bases from J, with 20 bases in between. Germline V gene lookup returns CDR1 SGHTA and CDR2 FQGNSA. For the CDR3, the DNA is TGTGCCAGCAGCTTAGACCCCCAGCCCCCAACTACTAGCACAGATACGCAGTATTTT. Its translation: CASSLDPQPPTTSTDTQYF.

This chain connects TRBV16 to TRBJ2-2; 8 bases are shared with TRBD1. The CDR3 contains 14 residues. The germline CDR1 and CDR2 sequences are KGHSY and FQNENV. Trimming took 4 bases from V and 4 from J; bases not matched to a gene: 2. The CDR3, as DNA: TGTGCCAGCAGCCGGGGACAGGCCACCGGGGAGCTGTTTTTT. Translating it yields CASSRGQATGELFF.

The CDR3 here is CASSLDTGNIYGYTF. CDR3 coding DNA: TGTGCCAGCAGCTTAGATACAGGGAATATCTATGGCTACACCTTC. This chain links TRBV7-9 with TRBJ1-2; D might be TRBD1 (6 bases). V lost 1 base to trimming and J lost 4 bases, with 13 bases between them. The CDR3 consists of 15 residues. Germline V gives CDR1 SEHNR, CDR2 FQNEAQ (reference sequence).

J is TRBJ2-7 and V is TRBV19; 9 bases align to TRBD1. The V gene's germline CDR1 is LNHDA and CDR2 SQIVND (reference sequence). The junction had 9 bases not matched to a gene; V was cut back by 6 bases and J by 3 bases. The CDR3 has 15 residues. The CDR3 spells CASRPRDRADYEQYF. The CDR3 DNA reads as TGTGCCAGTAGGCCCCGGGACAGGGCGGACTACGAGCAGTACTTC.